Listed here are 5 T cell receptor beta chains from one sample, sequenced in a study of T cells in Graves' hyperthyroidism and ophthalmopathy. RNA transcripts gave rise to amplified TCR beta CDR3 regions. When the TCR CDR3 underwent first-round RT-PCR, the HTBI primer set was used. TCRdb fed the multiplex PCR reads into MiXCR, producing one record per CDR3 protein. This table holds approximately 870,000 distinct CDR3 sequences, around 39% found once. Source material: blood. Every receptor here comes from a man younger than 30 with Graves' hyperthyroidism.

The rearrangement uses TRBV20-1 and TRBJ2-5, with 8 bases fitting TRBD2. The V segment lost 0 bases and the J segment 5 bases; nucleotides outside the gene matches: 17. This CDR3 comprises 18 residues. Germline V gene sequence: CDR1 DFQATT, CDR2 SNEGSKA (reference sequence). The DNA for the CDR3 is TGCAGTGCTAGAGATTCGGGGCGAGTAGGCGGGGGGTGGGAGACCCAGTACTTC. Residues: CSARDSGRVGGGWETQYF.

This clonotype was seen repeatedly, ten times or more. The rearrangement joins TRBV9 to TRBJ1-3; weak D call: TRBD1 (5 bases). Trimming took off 5 bases at V and 2 bases at J, with 8 bases between the two ends. Germline values: CDR1 SGDLS, CDR2 YYNGEE. The CDR3 totals 13 residues. Written as DNA, the CDR3 is TGTGCCAGCAGGGGACCTGCTGGAAACACCATATATTTT. This codes for CASRGPAGNTIYF.

V and J are TRBV5-4 and TRBJ1-3; weak D call: TRBD1 (5 bases). This CDR3 has 16 residues. V lost 5 bases and J lost 4, with 19 bases in between. Looked up from germline, CDR1 is SGHNT and CDR2 is YYREEE (reference sequence). CDR3 bases: TGTGCCAGCAGTTGGACACACTCATCGGAAGGAAACACCATATATTTT. Amino acid sequence: CASSWTHSSEGNTIYF.

The rearrangement joins TRBV9 to TRBJ2-7; D might be TRBD1 (6 bases). Trimming cost V 3 bases and J 0 bases, with 13 bases left between them. The V gene's germline CDR1 is SGDLS and CDR2 YYNGEE. The CDR3 runs to 15 residues. CDR3 in amino acids: CASSASGQSSYEQYF. DNA of the CDR3: TGTGCCAGCAGCGCCTCCGGACAGAGCTCCTACGAGCAGTACTTC.

The chain has TRBV19 and TRBJ2-2, with D maybe TRBD1 (6 bases). Per the germline V gene, CDR1 is LNHDA and CDR2 is SQIVND (reference sequence). This CDR3 is 18 amino acids long. Between the trimmed V and J ends, which lost 3 bases and 5 bases, there was a span of 22 bases. This chain's CDR3 is CASSMFAAPRGGTGELFF. As DNA, the CDR3 is TGTGCCAGTAGTATGTTCGCCGCCCCCAGGGGCGGAACCGGGGAGCTGTTTTTT. Using reference TRBV19 and TRBJ2-2 for the parts outside the CDR3, the full variable domain is DGGITQSPKYLFRKEGQNVTLSCEQNLNHDAMYWYRQDPGQGLRLIYYSQIVNDFQKGDIAEGYSVSREKKESFPLTVTSAQKNPTAFYLCASSMFAAPRGGTGELFFGEGSRLTVL.